This TCR beta chain was recovered during a study of blood T cell repertoires in COVID-19. Study as a whole: The United States, Italy and Spain provided the acute and convalescent COVID-19 samples.

The authors' processing: Nucleated cell counts were estimated from reference gene primer amplification. Assay used: immunoSEQ multiplex PCR; TCRdb lists only in-frame clones, some missing. V, J and clone size are taken as reported in that table, and D and trimming were inferred from the DNA itself. The sample consists of 200,000 to 250,000 clones, 75% to 85% of them appearing once. V lost 4 bases to trimming and J lost 4 bases; unmatched junction nucleotides: 7. This CDR3 spans 15 amino acids. CDR1 and CDR2 (germline): SGDLS, YYNGEE. The sequence came from a woman aged 30 to 39 with COVID-19, enrolled during active disease. The specimen sequenced was peripheral blood. This chain connects TRBV9 to TRBJ1-1, with 10 positions matching TRBD1. CDR3 in amino acids: CASSTTGGIVTEAFF. DNA for the CDR3: TGTGCCAGCAGCACGACAGGGGGCATTGTCACTGAAGCTTTCTTT.